This TCR beta chain was identified during a study of cytomegalovirus exposure and HLA in healthy donors. Study as a whole: Of all 400 or so donors who were genotyped, 81% belonged to the Caucasian-associated ancestry cluster. The study's findings and limits: Most TCR beta V segments were productive about 87% or about 30% of the time in an earlier analysis. Researchers reported that a few CMV-associated chains were confirmed in vitro as CMV antigen-specific.

Of note for this clone: Its antigen remains unknown.

The study ran its PCR with 60 Vbeta and 13 Jbeta primers. The protocol was immunoSEQ multiplex PCR, while the TCRdb copy is restricted to in-frame clones and leaves out a portion. Of roughly 120,000 clones detected, approximately 80% appear once; the ten largest clones hold around 5.2%. Germline loops: CDR1 SGDLS, CDR2 YYNGEE. The germline V and J ends were trimmed by 3 bases and 2 bases, with 12 bases remaining between them. The length of the CDR3 is 15 residues. The chain recombines TRBV9 with TRBJ1-3; D is possibly TRBD1 (5 bases). The receptor was isolated from a man aged 50 to 59 in good health and CMV-seropositive. Material: PBMCs. In DNA, the CDR3 is TGTGCCAGCAGCGACGCTTTAGGGGCTGGAAACACCATATATTTT. Its translation: CASSDALGAGNTIYF. The variable domain in full, with the rest retrieved from reference TRBV9 and TRBJ1-3, is DSGVTQTPKHLITATGQRVTLRCSPRSGDLSVYWYQQSLDQGLQFLIQYYNGEERAKGNILERFSAQQFPDLHSELNLSSLELGDSALYFCASSDALGAGNTIYFGEGSWLTVV.